This T cell receptor beta chain was sequenced in a study of identical twins. Worth noting for this clonotype: The antigen remains unidentified.

A universal primer site was incorporated via template switching, and the cDNA contained unique molecular identifiers. TCRdb passed the 5' RACE reads through MiXCR, listing each CDR3 protein once. The table shows roughly 470,000 distinct CDR3 sequences, with 14% occurring only once. Findings of the study overall: Out-of-frame alpha sequences shared by twins were enriched for low generation probability. Modelling underestimated the level of out-of-frame TCR alpha sharing observed in monozygotic twins. Insertions ran lower in abundant cord blood beta clonotypes, though not in memory repertoires.

The CDR3 length is 14 residues. Trimming took 10 bases from V and 1 from J, leaving 15 bases between them. The germline V gene encodes CDR1 MDHEN and CDR2 SYDVKM. A further study also used this sample, focusing on yellow fever vaccine responses in identical twins.

Material for sequencing was CD4+ T cells sorted from blood. This TCR derives from a woman between 18 and 30 years old in good health. The V gene is TRBV28, the J gene TRBJ2-3; D gene unclear. The CDR3: CATASGLGTDTQYF. In DNA form, the CDR3 reads TGTGCCACCGCGTCCGGGCTAGGCACAGATACGCAGTATTTT.